This TCR beta chain was sequenced during a study of cytomegalovirus exposure and HLA in healthy donors. Study observations and caveats: Researchers left out some V segments, among them TRBV6-2 and TRBV6-3, as indistinguishable.

PCR primers comprised 60 Vbeta and 13 Jbeta primers. Here immunoSEQ multiplex PCR was the method, and the copy in TCRdb shows in-frame clones only, minus some. The table lists more than 110,000 clones, 80% to 85% of them singletons. With regard to this clone: Antigen unknown.

The CDR3 extends over 16 amino acids. V was trimmed by 0 bases and J by 1 base, leaving 12 bases between them. Germline V CDR1 and CDR2: KGHSH, LQKENI. The clonotype originates from a male donor in good health and CMV-seropositive. Sequencing was carried out using PBMCs. The chain has TRBV18 and TRBJ2-5; maybe TRBD1 (6 bases). CDR3 sequence (DNA): TGTGCCAGCTCACCACCGGGGGCCAGGGGCCAAGAGACCCAGTACTTC. This encodes CASSPPGARGQETQYF.